This T cell receptor (beta chain) was sequenced in a study of T cells after yellow fever vaccination. Study context: Preparing low-cell-number fractions relied on SMART-Seq v4 Ultra Low Input. Findings and caveats of the study: Reappearance after the booster was observed for most primary-vaccination clones (96% CD4, about 85% CD8). Clonotypes appearing in both CD4 and CD8 compartments existed, and their share was small.

CDR3 length: 16 residues. Germline V gene data show CDR1 as SGHRS and CDR2 as YFSETQ. V was shortened by 2 bases and J by 4 bases, with 16 bases between the two germline ends. TCR cDNA was made by 5'RACE template switching, adding a universal primer site and UMIs. From the 5' RACE reads, TCRdb called clonotypes with MiXCR, one entry per CDR3 protein. The repertoire holds approximately 300,000 distinct CDR3 sequences, with roughly 7% as singletons. This clonotype was detected only a few times. Antigen unknown. This clonotype was obtained from a man between 18 and 29 years old who received the YFV17D yellow fever vaccine. V usage is TRBV5-1 and J usage is TRBJ2-1, with D hard to call. The starting material was PBMCs, obtained around 45 days after the first yellow fever vaccination. In DNA form, the CDR3 reads TGCGCCAGCAGCTTAGACGGTACTCCAGATTACAATGAGCAGTTCTTC. Translation: CASSLDGTPDYNEQFF.